Each of the 16 T cell receptor beta chains below was sequenced from the same sample in a study of blood T cell repertoires in COVID-19. Here immunoSEQ multiplex PCR was the method, and the copy in TCRdb shows in-frame clones only, minus some. The sample includes 250,000 or so clones, around four fifths of them seen just once. The sequenced material came from PBMCs or T cells enriched from blood (not recorded which). The receptor source for this set is a woman in her forties who had been exposed to COVID-19.

This chain links TRBV15 with TRBJ2-3, with 9 bases identical to TRBD2. CDR1 and CDR2 from the germline V gene are LNHNV and YYDKDF (reference sequence). J gave up 3 bases and V 8 bases, and 9 bases lay outside the gene matches. CDR3 length: 15 residues. The CDR3 nucleotides are TGTGCCACCGGCCTCTACCTAGCGGGGACAGATACGCAGTATTTT. Encoded protein: CATGLYLAGTDTQYF.

The chain joins TRBV7-7 to TRBJ2-1, with 9 nucleotides matching TRBD2. CDR3 length: 18 residues. V trimming: 1 base; J trimming: 5 bases; junction bases outside the gene matches: 12. Germline CDR1 and CDR2: SSHAT and FNYEAQ (reference sequence). The CDR3 reads CASSLVGGPSGVDNEQFF. For the CDR3, the DNA is TGTGCCAGCAGCTTAGTGGGAGGTCCTAGCGGGGTAGACAATGAGCAGTTCTTC.

The rearrangement uses TRBV7-6 and TRBJ1-1, with 9 bases that match TRBD1. J gave up 7 bases and V 5 bases, and 8 bases lay outside the gene matches. This CDR3 is 14 amino acids long. CDR1 is SGHVS, CDR2 FNYEAQ, per germline. The CDR3 sequence is CASSPRQGEGEAFF. The CDR3, as DNA: TGTGCCAGCAGCCCAAGACAGGGGGAGGGTGAAGCTTTCTTT.

The chain couples TRBV19 to TRBJ1-2; 9 bases fit TRBD1. Germline V gives CDR1 LNHDA, CDR2 SQIVND (reference sequence). With 9 bases clipped from V and 4 bases from J, the junction kept 9 bases outside the gene matches. The CDR3 extends over 14 amino acids. The CDR3 region is CASAGQGKIYGYTF. The CDR3 nucleotides are TGTGCCAGCGCGGGACAGGGTAAAATCTATGGCTACACCTTC.

This clone appeared once. The J gene is TRBJ1-2, the V gene TRBV5-1, with TRBD1 as a possible D gene (6 bases). Trimming shortened V by 0 bases and J by 8 bases, and 11 bases separated the two germline ends. CDR3 size: 13 residues. Germline V gene sequence: CDR1 SGHRS, CDR2 YFSETQ. The CDR3 bases are TGCGCCAGCAGCTTGGCAGGGGTGAGCGGCTACACCTTC. Translating it yields CASSLAGVSGYTF.

The chain links TRBV9 to TRBJ1-1, with D unclear. CDR1 and CDR2 (germline): SGDLS, YYNGEE. V was cut by 3 bases and J by 4 bases, with 10 bases left in between. The length of the CDR3 is 13 residues. Written as DNA, the CDR3 is TGTGCCAGCAGCGCCCATGGCAGCACTGAAGCTTTCTTT. Encoded protein: CASSAHGSTEAFF.

The chain uses TRBV4-1 and TRBJ2-2; 7 bases agree with TRBD1. The CDR3 is 15 amino acids. CDR1 and CDR2 (germline): MGHRA, YSYEKL. V shed 3 bases and J 4 bases; nucleotides not matched to a gene: 5. CDR3 nucleotide sequence: TGCGCCAGCAGCCAGTCAAACAGGGGCACCGGGGAGCTGTTTTTT. It translates to CASSQSNRGTGELFF.

This clone has just one count. This chain connects TRBV18 to TRBJ2-7; 7 bases are a match to TRBD2. Trimming cost V 3 bases and J 1 base; bases outside gene matches: 12. The CDR3 has 17 residues. Germline CDR1 KGHSH, CDR2 LQKENI. The CDR3 DNA reads TGTGCCAGCTCACCTCGTGCCCCGGGGGGTACTTCCTACGAGCAGTACTTC. Translating gives CASSPRAPGGTSYEQYF.

This clone was observed a few times. This chain connects TRBV7-2 to TRBJ1-6; the match to TRBD1 covers 7 bases. Germline V lookup: CDR1 SGHTA, CDR2 FQGNSA. CDR3 length: 15 residues. V lost 5 bases and J lost 7; bases outside the gene matches: 8. CDR3 sequence: CASSPEGAINSPLHF. The CDR3 bases are TGTGCCAGCAGCCCCGAGGGGGCCATCAATTCACCCCTCCACTTT.

The V call is TRBV9, the J call TRBJ1-2; 9 positions match TRBD1. The V gene end was trimmed by 8 bases and the J gene end by 1 base; junction bases not matched to a gene: 9. Germline V gene sequence: CDR1 SGDLS, CDR2 YYNGEE. The CDR3 consists of 15 residues. The CDR3 spells CASSIGQGINYGYTF. CDR3 sequence (DNA): TGTGCCAGTTCTATTGGACAGGGGATTAACTATGGCTACACCTTC.

CDR3: CATTPGNSNQPQHF. In nucleotides, the CDR3 is TGTGCCACCACGCCGGGTAATAGCAATCAGCCCCAGCATTTT. The V gene is TRBV19, the J gene TRBJ1-5; D remains unclear. The CDR3 length is 14 residues. Germline loops: CDR1 LNHDA, CDR2 SQIVND (reference sequence). Trimming cost V 10 bases and J 0 bases, with 13 bases left between them.

The DNA of the CDR3 is TGTGCCAGCTCACCTCTACAGAGAACTAATTCACCCCTCCACTTT. Amino acids: CASSPLQRTNSPLHF. The chain uses TRBV18 and TRBJ1-6; D gene unclear. Germline lookup yields CDR1 KGHSH and CDR2 LQKENI. The CDR3 runs to 15 residues. V was clipped by 3 bases and J by 6 bases, with 12 bases between them.

This clone appeared a few times. The sample carries other DNA sequences with the same CDR3. The chain has TRBV5-1 and TRBJ1-2; D is possibly TRBD1 (5 bases). V lost 0 bases, J lost 2 bases, and 5 bases lay in between. This CDR3 region has 13 residues. The germline V gene has CDR1 SGHRS and CDR2 YFSETQ. Here the CDR3 reads CASSLGQNYGYTF. CDR3 coding DNA: TGCGCCAGCAGCTTGGGACAGAACTATGGCTACACCTTC.

The chain uses TRBV6-5 and TRBJ1-2, with 8 bases lining up with TRBD1. This CDR3 is 13 amino acids long. The trim removed 6 bases at V and 7 bases at J, leaving 7 bases unmatched. In germline, CDR1 is MNHEY, CDR2 SVGAGI. This chain's CDR3 is CASRPRGQGGYTF. The CDR3 nucleotides read TGTGCCAGCAGGCCCAGGGGGCAGGGTGGCTACACCTTC.

The chain uses TRBV3-1 (or the pseudogene TRBV3-2) and TRBJ2-2; 11 nucleotides match TRBD2. Germline V gene sequence: CDR1 LGHDT, CDR2 YNNKEL (reference sequence). V dropped 4 bases and J dropped 3; count of bases not matched to a gene: 4. The CDR3 has 16 residues. The CDR3 is CASSRASGGHTGELFF. DNA for the CDR3: TGTGCCAGCAGCCGAGCTAGCGGGGGGCACACCGGGGAGCTGTTTTTT.

The chain combines TRBV19 with TRBJ1-4; 8 bases agree with TRBD1. CDR3 size: 16 residues. Germline loops: CDR1 LNHDA, CDR2 SQIVND (reference sequence). Trimming took 3 bases from V and 5 from J; bases not matched to a gene: 8. The CDR3 DNA reads as TGTGCCAGTAGTATCCCCGGGGACAGGTCGAATGAAAAACTGTTTTTT. It codes for CASSIPGDRSNEKLFF.